This entry features one T cell receptor beta chain sequence. TCRdb keeps only in-frame clones here, not all; method: immunoSEQ multiplex PCR. In the table there are approximately 82,000 clones, approximately 94% of which are singletons. This entry belongs to a study of technical replicates of blood from a few donors. Germline V lookup: CDR1 MNHEY, CDR2 SVGAGI. Trimming cost V 6 bases and J 7 bases; bases outside gene matches: 5. The CDR3 is 15 residues long. The chain combines TRBV6-5 with TRBJ2-1, with 14 bases matching TRBD2. The TCR originated in a human donor in good health. Specimen: T cells isolated from PBMCs. Written as DNA, the CDR3 is TGTGCCAGCAGCCCGGGACTAGCGGGAGTGAATGAGCAGTTCTTC. It codes for CASSPGLAGVNEQFF.